This T cell receptor (beta chain) was sequenced for a study of neurological immune-mediated disorders. As for the cDNA, it was generated by 5'RACE with 10-nucleotide random UMIs. Each CDR3 protein gets one entry after TCRdb re-called the 5' RACE reads with MiXCR. Seen here are about 41,000 distinct CDR3 sequences, approximately 15% observed once, and the top ten hold approximately 3.6%. Many counts were recorded for this clonotype. The sorted libraries started from 850,000 to 1,000,000 CD4+ or CD8+ T cells. The TCR originated in a woman aged 60-75 years with HTLV-1-associated myelopathy (HAM/TSP). The sequenced material came from CD4+ T cells from blood.

CDR3 nucleotides: TGCGCCAGCAGCTTGGGCCTTGTGGGGGGCCCAGATACGCAGTATTTT. It codes for CASSLGLVGGPDTQYF. The V gene is TRBV5-1, the J gene TRBJ2-3, with D perhaps being TRBD1 or TRBD2 (6 bases each). This CDR3 region has 16 residues. Germline CDR1 and CDR2: SGHRS and YFSETQ. V lost 0 bases, J lost 4 bases, and 15 bases lay in between. Full variable domain (missing parts from reference TRBV5-1 and TRBJ2-3): KAGVTQTPRYLIKTRGQQVTLSCSPISGHRSVSWYQQTPGQGLQFLFEYFSETQRNKGNFPGRFSGRQFSNSRSEMNVSTLELGDSALYLCASSLGLVGGPDTQYFGPGTRLTVL.